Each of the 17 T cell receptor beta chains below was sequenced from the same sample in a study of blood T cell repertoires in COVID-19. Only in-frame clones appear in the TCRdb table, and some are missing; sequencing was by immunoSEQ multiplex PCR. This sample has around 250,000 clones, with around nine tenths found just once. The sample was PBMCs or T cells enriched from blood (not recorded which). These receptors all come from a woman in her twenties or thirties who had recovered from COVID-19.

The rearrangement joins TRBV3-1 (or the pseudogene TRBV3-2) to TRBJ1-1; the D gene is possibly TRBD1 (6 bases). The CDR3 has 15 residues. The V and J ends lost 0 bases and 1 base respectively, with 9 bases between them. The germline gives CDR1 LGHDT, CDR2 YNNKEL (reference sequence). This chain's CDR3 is CASSQDRDKNTEAFF. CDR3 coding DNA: TGTGCCAGCAGCCAAGATCGGGACAAGAACACTGAAGCTTTCTTT.

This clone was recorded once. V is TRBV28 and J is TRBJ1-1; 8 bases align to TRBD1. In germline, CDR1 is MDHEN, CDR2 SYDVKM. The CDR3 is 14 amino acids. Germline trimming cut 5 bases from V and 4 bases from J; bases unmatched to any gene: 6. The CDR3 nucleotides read TGTGCCAGCAGTCTCCCTACAGGGGGCACTGAAGCTTTCTTT. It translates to CASSLPTGGTEAFF. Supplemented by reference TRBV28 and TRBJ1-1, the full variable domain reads DVKVTQSSRYLVKRTGEKVFLECVQDMDHENMFWYRQDPGLGLRLIYFSYDVKMKEKGDIPEGYSVSREKKERFSLILESASTNQTSMYLCASSLPTGGTEAFFGQGTRLTVV.

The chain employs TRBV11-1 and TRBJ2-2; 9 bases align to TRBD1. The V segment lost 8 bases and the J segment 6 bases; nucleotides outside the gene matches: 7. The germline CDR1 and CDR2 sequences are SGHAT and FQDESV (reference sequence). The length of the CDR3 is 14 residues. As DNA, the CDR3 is TGTGCCAGCCACCGGACAGGGGTCCCCGGGGAGCTGTTTTTT. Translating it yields CASHRTGVPGELFF.

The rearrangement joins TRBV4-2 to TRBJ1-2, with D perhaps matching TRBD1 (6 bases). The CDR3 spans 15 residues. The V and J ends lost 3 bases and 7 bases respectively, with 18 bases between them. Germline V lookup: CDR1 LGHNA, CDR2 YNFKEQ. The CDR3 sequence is CASSQEKTGFGGYTF. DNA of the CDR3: TGTGCCAGCAGCCAGGAGAAAACAGGGTTCGGTGGCTACACCTTC.

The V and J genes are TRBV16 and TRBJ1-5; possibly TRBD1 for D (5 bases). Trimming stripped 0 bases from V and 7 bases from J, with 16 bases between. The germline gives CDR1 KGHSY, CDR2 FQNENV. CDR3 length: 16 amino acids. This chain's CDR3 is CASSQSQVGLGQPQHF. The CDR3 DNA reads TGTGCCAGCAGCCAATCTCAGGTGGGGCTGGGGCAGCCCCAGCATTTT. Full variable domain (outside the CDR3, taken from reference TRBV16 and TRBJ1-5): GEEVAQTPKHLVRGEGQKAKLYCAPIKGHSYVFWYQQVLKNEFKFLISFQNENVFDETGMPKERFSAKCLPNSPCSLEIQATKLEDSAVYFCASSQSQVGLGQPQHFGDGTRLSIL.

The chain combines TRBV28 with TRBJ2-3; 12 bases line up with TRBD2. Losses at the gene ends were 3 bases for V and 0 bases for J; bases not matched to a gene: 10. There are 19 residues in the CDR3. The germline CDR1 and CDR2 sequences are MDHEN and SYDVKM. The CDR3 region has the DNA TGTGCCAGCAGTTTTCCTGTGGGACTAGCGGGCCCCAGCACAGATACGCAGTATTTT. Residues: CASSFPVGLAGPSTDTQYF.

As DNA, the CDR3 is TGTGCCAGCAGCACACCCGACAGGGCGGGTGAAGCTTTCTTT. This encodes CASSTPDRAGEAFF. V gene TRBV25-1 combines with J gene TRBJ1-1, with 7 bases identical to TRBD1. The CDR3 consists of 14 residues. The V gene end was trimmed by 6 bases and the J gene end by 7 bases; junction bases not matched to a gene: 11. Germline V gives CDR1 MGHDK, CDR2 SYGVNS. The full variable domain, completed using reference TRBV25-1 and TRBJ1-1, is EADIYQTPRYLVIGTGKKITLECSQTMGHDKMYWYQQDPGMELHLIHYSYGVNSTEKGDLSSESTVSRIRTEHFPLTLESARPSHTSQYLCASSTPDRAGEAFFGQGTRLTVV.

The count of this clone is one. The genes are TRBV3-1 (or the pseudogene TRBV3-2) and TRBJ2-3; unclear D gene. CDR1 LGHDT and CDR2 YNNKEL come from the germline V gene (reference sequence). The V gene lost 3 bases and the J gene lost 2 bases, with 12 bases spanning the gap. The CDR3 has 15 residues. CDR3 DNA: TGTGCCAGCAGCCAGGGCTTCCTTACCACAGATACGCAGTATTTT. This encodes CASSQGFLTTDTQYF.

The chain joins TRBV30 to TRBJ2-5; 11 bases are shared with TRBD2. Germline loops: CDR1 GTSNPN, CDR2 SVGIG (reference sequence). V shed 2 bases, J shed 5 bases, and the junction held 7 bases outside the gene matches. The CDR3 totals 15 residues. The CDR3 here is CAWSRASGRLETQYF. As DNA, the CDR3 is TGTGCCTGGAGTCGGGCTAGCGGGAGGTTGGAGACCCAGTACTTC.

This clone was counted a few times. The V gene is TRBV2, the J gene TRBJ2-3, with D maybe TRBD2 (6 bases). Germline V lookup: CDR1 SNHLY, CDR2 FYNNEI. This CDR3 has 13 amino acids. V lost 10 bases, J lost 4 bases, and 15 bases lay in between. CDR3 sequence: CAMRGLGADTQYF. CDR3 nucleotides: TGTGCCATGCGGGGTCTAGGGGCAGATACGCAGTATTTT.

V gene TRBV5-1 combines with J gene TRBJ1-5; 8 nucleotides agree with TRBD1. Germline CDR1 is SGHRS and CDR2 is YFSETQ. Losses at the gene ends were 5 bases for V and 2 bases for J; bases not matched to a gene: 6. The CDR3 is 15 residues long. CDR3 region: CASSPGQERNQPQHF. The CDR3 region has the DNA TGCGCCAGCAGTCCGGGACAGGAACGCAATCAGCCCCAGCATTTT.

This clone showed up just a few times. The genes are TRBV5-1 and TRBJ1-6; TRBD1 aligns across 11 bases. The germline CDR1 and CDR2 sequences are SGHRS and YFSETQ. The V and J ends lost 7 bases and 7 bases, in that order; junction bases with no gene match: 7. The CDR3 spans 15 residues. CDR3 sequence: CASSGQGVRNSPLHF. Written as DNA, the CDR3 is TGCGCCAGCTCGGGACAGGGGGTTCGGAATTCACCCCTCCACTTT.

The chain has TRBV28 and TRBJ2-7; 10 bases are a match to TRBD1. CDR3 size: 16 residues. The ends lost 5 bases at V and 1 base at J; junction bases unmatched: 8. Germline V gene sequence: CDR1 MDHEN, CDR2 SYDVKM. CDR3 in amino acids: CASSVPPGQGSYEQYF. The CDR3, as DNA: TGTGCCAGCAGTGTCCCGCCGGGACAGGGGTCCTACGAGCAGTACTTC. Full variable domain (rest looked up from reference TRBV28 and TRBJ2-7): DVKVTQSSRYLVKRTGEKVFLECVQDMDHENMFWYRQDPGLGLRLIYFSYDVKMKEKGDIPEGYSVSREKKERFSLILESASTNQTSMYLCASSVPPGQGSYEQYFGPGTRLTVT.

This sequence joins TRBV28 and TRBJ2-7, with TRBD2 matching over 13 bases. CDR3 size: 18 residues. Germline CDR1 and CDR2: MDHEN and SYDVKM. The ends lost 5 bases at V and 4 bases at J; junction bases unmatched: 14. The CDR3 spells CASSPTGLAGAGRYEQYF. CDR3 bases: TGTGCCAGCAGTCCGACCGGACTAGCGGGAGCGGGTCGTTACGAGCAGTACTTC. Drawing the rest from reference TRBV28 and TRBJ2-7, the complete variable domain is DVKVTQSSRYLVKRTGEKVFLECVQDMDHENMFWYRQDPGLGLRLIYFSYDVKMKEKGDIPEGYSVSREKKERFSLILESASTNQTSMYLCASSPTGLAGAGRYEQYFGPGTRLTVT.

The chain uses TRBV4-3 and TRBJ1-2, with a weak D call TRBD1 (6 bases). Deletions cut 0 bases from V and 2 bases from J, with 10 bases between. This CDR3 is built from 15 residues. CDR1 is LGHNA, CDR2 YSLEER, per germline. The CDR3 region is CASSQDTGTNYGYTF. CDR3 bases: TGCGCCAGCAGCCAAGATACCGGGACAAACTATGGCTACACCTTC.

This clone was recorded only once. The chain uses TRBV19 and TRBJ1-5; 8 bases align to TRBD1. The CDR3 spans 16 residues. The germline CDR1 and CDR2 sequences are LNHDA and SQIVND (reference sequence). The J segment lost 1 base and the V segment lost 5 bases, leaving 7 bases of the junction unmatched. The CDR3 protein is CASSATGGTSNQPQHF. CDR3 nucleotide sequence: TGTGCCAGTAGTGCCACAGGGGGTACGAGCAATCAGCCCCAGCATTTT.

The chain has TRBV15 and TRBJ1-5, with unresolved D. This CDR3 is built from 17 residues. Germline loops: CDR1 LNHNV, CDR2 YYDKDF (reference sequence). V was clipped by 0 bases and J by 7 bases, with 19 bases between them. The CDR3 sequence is CATSRDHFWALSQPQHF. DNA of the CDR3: TGTGCCACCAGCAGAGACCATTTTTGGGCCCTCTCCCAGCCCCAGCATTTT.